The clone carrying this TCR beta chain was found many times. CDR3 length equals 15 residues. Trimming stripped 6 bases from V and 2 bases from J, with 17 bases between. The germline V gene encodes CDR1 MNHNS and CDR2 SASEGT. The record originates from a study of T cells in Graves' hyperthyroidism and ophthalmopathy. TCR beta CDR3 region amplification was performed from RNA transcripts. The HTBI set primed first-round TCR CDR3 RT-PCR. TCRdb recomputed calls from the multiplex PCR reads with MiXCR, one row per CDR3 protein. Here the sample spans roughly 380,000 distinct CDR3 sequences, approximately 13% being singletons. Patients having uncontrolled infection, another autoimmune disease, pregnancy or lactation were not included.

The V gene is TRBV6-1, the J gene TRBJ2-7; either TRBD1 or TRBD2 may fit D (6 bases each). Sequenced sample: blood. This sequence originates from a man aged 25-45 years with Graves' hyperthyroidism that later progressed to Graves' ophthalmopathy. CDR3 nucleotides: TGTGCCAGCAGGGAGCCGGGGGCACTCGCCTACGAGCAGTACTTC. Encoded protein: CASREPGALAYEQYF.